The rows below give T cell receptor beta chains drawn from one sample of a study of T-cell reconstitution after alpha-beta-depleted transplantation in children. TCRdb reanalysed the PCR reads using MiXCR and keeps one entry per CDR3 protein. This table has 100,000 to 120,000 distinct CDR3 sequences, about a tenth appearing once. The starting material was PBMCs from the stem cell graft donor, obtained from the stem cell graft. These receptors originate from a human donor who donated a stem cell graft to a child with acute lymphoblastic leukemia. The CDR3 runs from the conserved cysteine through the conserved F or W. The D gene is left open where the match is weak. The size field reads how often the clone was seen (once, few, many) or a class if it is expanded.

>TRBJ2-3|many|TRBV4-1|TRBD2
TGCGCCAGCAGCCATCCCACCGGGACTAGCGGGTCCACAGATACGCAGTATTTT
CASSHPTGTSGSTDTQYF
>TRBJ2-1|many|TRBV7-2|NA
TGTGCCAGCAGCTTACAGAGAAACAATGAGCAGTTCTTC
CASSLQRNNEQFF
>TRBJ2-4|many|TRBV29-1|NA
TGCAGCGTTGAAGACGGGACTGACATGGCCAAAAACATTCAGTACTTC
CSVEDGTDMAKNIQYF
>TRBJ2-7|many|TRBV7-2|NA
TGTGCCAGCAGCGTTGCCGGGACGGTCTCCTACGAGCAGTACTTC
CASSVAGTVSYEQYF
>TRBJ2-1|many|TRBV5-1|TRBD2
TGCGCCAGCAGCTACCGGGTAGCGGGGGGTCACAATGAGCAGTTCTTC
CASSYRVAGGHNEQFF
>TRBJ1-1|many|TRBV7-9|NA
TGTGCCAGCAGCCGCACGAACACTGAAGCTTTCTTT
CASSRTNTEAFF
>TRBJ2-3|many|TRBV11-2|NA
TGTGCCAGCAGCTTAGCACGGCCCAACACAGATACGCAGTATTTT
CASSLARPNTDTQYF
>TRBJ2-4|many|TRBV7-2|NA
TGTGCCAGCAGCTTAGGGAGGGCCCCAGGTTCGGACATTCAGTACTTC
CASSLGRAPGSDIQYF
>TRBJ2-5|many|TRBV5-1|NA
TGCGCCAGCAGTGGCGCGCGTCAGGGACTGCAAGAGACCCAGTACTTC
CASSGARQGLQETQYF
>TRBJ2-5|many|TRBV7-2|TRBD2
TGTGCCAGCAGCTTAGGGCTAGCGGTCCGGGAGACCCAGTACTTC
CASSLGLAVRETQYF
>TRBJ2-1|many|TRBV12-3/TRBV12-4|TRBD2
TGTGCCAGCAGCGTAGCGGGAGGGCCACCAACGGGTGAGCAGTTCTTC
CASSVAGGPPTGEQFF
>TRBJ1-5|many|TRBV7-9|TRBD1
TGTGCCAGCAGCTTGGGGACAGGTGAAAATCAGCCCCAGCATTTT
CASSLGTGENQPQHF